Following are 16 T cell receptor beta chains from one sample sequenced in a study of cytomegalovirus exposure and HLA in healthy donors. PCR involved 60 Vbeta and 13 Jbeta primers. Using immunoSEQ multiplex PCR, the repertoire was profiled, and TCRdb retains in-frame clones only, with some absent. This sample has some 44,000 clones; 87% occur once, and the top ten carry roughly 8%. Sequenced input: PBMCs. The receptors shown here come from a woman in her thirties or forties in good health and CMV-seropositive.

V usage is TRBV15 and J usage is TRBJ1-2; no firm D call. This CDR3 comprises 15 residues. V dropped 1 base and J dropped 8 bases, with 17 bases sitting between them. Germline lookup yields CDR1 LNHNV and CDR2 YYDKDF (reference sequence). The CDR3 coding sequence is TGTGCCACCAGCAGAGGTCGAGGCGGCGGTAGAGGCTACACCTTC. It specifies CATSRGRGGGRGYTF.

V and J are TRBV5-5 and TRBJ1-1; tentatively, D is TRBD1 (6 bases). The V gene lost 0 bases and the J gene lost 10 bases, with 22 bases spanning the gap. This CDR3 contains 16 residues. CDR1 is SGHKS and CDR2 is YYEKEE in the germline V gene (reference sequence). CDR3: CASSLGSAGARVLAFF. The CDR3 DNA reads as TGTGCCAGCAGCTTGGGGTCGGCGGGGGCGCGAGTATTAGCTTTCTTT.

The CDR3, as DNA: TGTGCCAGTAGTTCGGAGAGCTCCTACAATGAGCAGTTCTTC. It encodes CASSSESSYNEQFF. J is TRBJ2-1 and V is TRBV19; D is undetermined. The V gene lost 5 bases and the J gene lost 0 bases, with 8 bases spanning the gap. The CDR3 contains 14 residues. Germline V gene data show CDR1 as LNHDA and CDR2 as SQIVND (reference sequence).

The chain couples TRBV27 to TRBJ2-1; 10 positions match TRBD1. The CDR3 runs to 15 residues. The J segment lost 8 bases and the V segment lost 7 bases, leaving 11 bases of the junction unmatched. Germline V CDR1 and CDR2: MNHEY, SMNVEV (reference sequence). As DNA, the CDR3 is TGTGCCAGCACCCCGGGACAGGGGTTGTTCTATGAGCAGTTCTTC. This codes for CASTPGQGLFYEQFF.

The chain has TRBV27 and TRBJ1-1, with 9 nucleotides matching TRBD1. The CDR3 covers 15 residues. The germline V gene encodes CDR1 MNHEY and CDR2 SMNVEV (reference sequence). Losses at the gene ends were 6 bases for V and 1 base for J; bases not matched to a gene: 6. CDR3 region: CASSRGTGSNTEAFF. As DNA, the CDR3 is TGTGCCAGCAGCAGGGGGACAGGGTCGAACACTGAAGCTTTCTTT.

This clone was seen a few times. The chain has TRBV5-5 and TRBJ2-3; the D is unclear. The CDR3 loop spans 13 amino acids. CDR1 is SGHKS, CDR2 YYEKEE, per germline (reference sequence). V lost 0 bases, J lost 4 bases, and 6 bases lay in between. Here the CDR3 reads CASSLDNPDTQYF. The CDR3 region has the DNA TGTGCCAGCAGCTTGGACAATCCAGATACGCAGTATTTT.

The chain carries TRBV29-1 and TRBJ1-2, with a tentative D call TRBD1 (5 bases). V shed 3 bases and J shed 1 base, with 9 bases lying between them. The germline gives CDR1 SQVTM, CDR2 ANQGSEA. The CDR3 runs to 13 residues. This CDR3 is CSVDWGDNYGYTF. CDR3 sequence (DNA): TGCAGCGTTGACTGGGGGGATAACTATGGCTACACCTTC.

The chain uses TRBV30 and TRBJ2-3, with a possible D match to TRBD2 (7 bases). This CDR3 region has 14 residues. The V gene's germline CDR1 is GTSNPN and CDR2 SVGIG (reference sequence). The V gene lost 2 bases and the J gene lost 5 bases, with 14 bases spanning the gap. This CDR3 is CAWSLGGGLDTQYF. The CDR3 region has the DNA TGTGCCTGGAGTCTTGGGGGGGGCCTAGATACGCAGTATTTT. Using reference TRBV30 and TRBJ2-3 for the parts outside the CDR3, the full variable domain is SQTIHQWPATLVQPVGSPLSLECTVEGTSNPNLYWYRQAAGRGLQLLFYSVGIGQISSEVPQNLSASRPQDRQFILSSKKLLLSDSGFYLCAWSLGGGLDTQYFGPGTRLTVL.

V and J are TRBV5-1 and TRBJ1-1, with TRBD1 matching over 11 bases. V trimming: 5 bases; J trimming: 5 bases; junction bases outside the gene matches: 5. This CDR3 has 14 amino acids. CDR1 is SGHRS, CDR2 YFSETQ, per germline. This CDR3 reads CASRRTGGGTEAFF. Here the CDR3 DNA reads TGCGCCAGCAGAAGGACAGGGGGCGGAACTGAAGCTTTCTTT.

The gene calls are TRBV11-1 and TRBJ2-3, with TRBD2 identical over 10 bases. J lost 0 bases, V lost 2 bases, and 5 bases had no gene match. Per the germline V gene, CDR1 is SGHAT and CDR2 is FQDESV (reference sequence). The CDR3 has 17 residues. CDR3 nucleotide sequence: TGTGCCAGCAGCTTAAAGTCTAGCGGGGGTAGCACAGATACGCAGTATTTT. Amino acids: CASSLKSSGGSTDTQYF.

V gene TRBV25-1 combines with J gene TRBJ2-4; the D gene is possibly TRBD1 (7 bases). The CDR3 loop spans 14 amino acids. Germline loops: CDR1 MGHDK, CDR2 SYGVNS. V lost 4 bases and J lost 8, with 15 bases in between. The CDR3 DNA sequence: TGTGCCAGCAGTGGACAGGGACTTGGAGACATTCAGTACTTC. Its protein is CASSGQGLGDIQYF.

This clone was found once. The rearrangement uses TRBV5-1 and TRBJ1-1; D call uncertain. Trimming shortened V by 4 bases and J by 0 bases, and 7 bases separated the two germline ends. The CDR3 extends over 13 amino acids. The germline CDR1 and CDR2 sequences are SGHRS and YFSETQ. The CDR3 here is CASSLQMNTEAFF. DNA for the CDR3: TGCGCCAGCAGCCTACAGATGAACACTGAAGCTTTCTTT.

The genes are TRBV11-2 and TRBJ1-5; D unresolved. The CDR3 is made up of 13 amino acids. The germline gives CDR1 SGHAT, CDR2 FQNNGV. Trimming shortened V by 8 bases and J by 4 bases, and 12 bases separated the two germline ends. The CDR3 loop reads CASAVERNQPQHF. In nucleotides, the CDR3 is TGTGCCAGCGCCGTGGAGAGGAATCAGCCCCAGCATTTT.

The V call is TRBV19, the J call TRBJ1-3; D is ambiguous. The CDR3 has 14 residues. Trimming removed 5 bases from V and 4 bases from J, with 12 bases in between. Germline V gene lookup returns CDR1 LNHDA and CDR2 SQIVND (reference sequence). The CDR3 region has the DNA TGTGCCAGTAGTGCGGGGAGTATCGGAAACACCATATATTTT. This codes for CASSAGSIGNTIYF.

This sequence joins TRBV10-1 and TRBJ1-2; weak D call: TRBD1 (6 bases). CDR3 size: 14 residues. V lost 8 bases and J 2 bases, leaving 15 bases between the germline ends. Germline loops: CDR1 WNHNN, CDR2 SYGVQD (reference sequence). The CDR3 sequence is CASRPGTGNYGYTF. The CDR3 DNA follows: TGCGCCAGCCGCCCGGGAACAGGGAACTATGGCTACACCTTC.

The V call is TRBV9, the J call TRBJ2-5; perhaps TRBD1 as D (5 bases). The CDR3 spans 14 residues. V was trimmed by 1 base and J by 11 bases, leaving 18 bases between them. Germline CDR1 is SGDLS and CDR2 is YYNGEE. DNA for the CDR3: TGTGCCAGCAGCGTATCAGGGAACCCTCGTGAGCAGTACTTC. Translation gives CASSVSGNPREQYF.